This entry concerns a single T cell receptor beta chain. The antigen is unknown. PCR amplification relied on 60 Vbeta primers (plus 13 Jbeta primers). Method: immunoSEQ multiplex PCR; TCRdb's copy keeps in-frame clones and lacks some. The table lists more than 100,000 clones, about 60% of them singletons. This specimen belongs to a study of cytomegalovirus exposure and HLA in healthy donors. Looked up from germline, CDR1 is LNHNV and CDR2 is YYDKDF (reference sequence). V dropped 0 bases and J dropped 2; count of bases not matched to a gene: 10. This CDR3 has 17 residues. Overall study findings and caveats: TRBV6-2, TRBV6-3 and some other V segments were excluded as indistinguishable.

V usage is TRBV15 and J usage is TRBJ2-7; 7 bases fit TRBD2. The source material was PBMCs. This TCR derives from a man aged 40-49 years in good health and CMV-seropositive. In nucleotides, the CDR3 is TGTGCCACCAGCAGAGATGAGGTACTAGCGACAACCTACGAGCAGTACTTC. This translates into CATSRDEVLATTYEQYF. Based on the CDR3 plus reference TRBV15 and TRBJ2-7, the full variable domain is DAMVIQNPRYQVTQFGKPVTLSCSQTLNHNVMYWYQQKSSQAPKLLFHYYDKDFNNEADTPDNFQSRRPNTSFCFLDIRSPGLGDTAMYLCATSRDEVLATTYEQYFGPGTRLTVT.